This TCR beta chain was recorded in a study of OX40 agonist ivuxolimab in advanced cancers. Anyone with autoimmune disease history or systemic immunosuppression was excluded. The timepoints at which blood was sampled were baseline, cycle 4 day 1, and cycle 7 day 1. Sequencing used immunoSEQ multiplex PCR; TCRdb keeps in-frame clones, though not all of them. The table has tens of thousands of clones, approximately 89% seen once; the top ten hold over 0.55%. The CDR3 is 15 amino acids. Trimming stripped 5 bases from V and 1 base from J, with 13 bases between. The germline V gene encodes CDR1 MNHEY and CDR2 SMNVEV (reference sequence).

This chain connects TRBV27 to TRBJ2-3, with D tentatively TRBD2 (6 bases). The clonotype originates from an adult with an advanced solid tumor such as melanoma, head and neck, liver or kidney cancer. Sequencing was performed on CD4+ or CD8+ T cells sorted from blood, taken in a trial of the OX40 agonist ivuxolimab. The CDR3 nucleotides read TGTGCCAGCAGTCCAAGGACTATCGGCACAGATACGCAGTATTTT. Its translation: CASSPRTIGTDTQYF.